This TCR beta chain was documented in a study of blood T cell repertoires in COVID-19. Overall study: Sites in the United States, Italy and Spain provided acute and convalescent COVID-19 samples. In each case, the material was cDNA or gDNA derived from T cells, B-cell-depleted T cells, or PBMCs.

The V and J ends lost 3 bases and 9 bases respectively, with 12 bases between them. The CDR3 consists of 14 residues. Germline-derived CDR1 and CDR2 are KGHSH and LQKENI. Here immunoSEQ multiplex PCR was the method, and the copy in TCRdb shows in-frame clones only, minus some. The sample records approximately 110,000 clones, about four fifths being singletons. The V and J genes are TRBV18 and TRBJ1-6; D is unclear. Sequenced sample: peripheral blood. The receptor's source is a woman aged 70-85 years with acute or convalescent COVID-19. CDR3 DNA sequence: TGTGCCAGCTCACCGGCGGGGATAAGTTCACCCCTCCACTTT. As protein: CASSPAGISSPLHF.